This T cell receptor (beta chain) appears in the sequencing data of a study of CD8 T cells in Susac syndrome (dated by TCRdb to about 2019). General notes on the study: Repertoire sequencing was used to test whether CD8+ T cell activation and differentiation in Susac syndrome was antigen driven. The clonality of the CD8+ T cell repertoire was compared across about a dozen healthy donors, around 14 Susac syndrome patients and under 19 multiple sclerosis patients.

General findings and caveats noted by the study authors: The TCR sequencing and HLA analysis was acknowledged to have included a relatively small number of individuals.

As for this clonotype: Its antigen remains unidentified. Per-base qualities were not stored, and no clone one base away is much larger.

RNA was extracted using the RNeasy kit, and roughly 0.45 to 1 microgram was reverse transcribed with random hexamers. The immunoSEQ multiplex PCR assay, covering 54 Vbeta and 13 Jbeta segments, was used to amplify TCR beta CDR3 regions. Bias from PCR amplification was corrected by using a synthetic template baseline for primer optimization and for computational correction. In the authors' own workflow: Reads were annotated to V, D and J genes per IMGT and analyzed with immunoSEQ Analyzer, keeping only productive sequences. Clonality was computed as one minus Shannon entropy normalized by log2 of the number of productive unique sequences. For each patient and control, public and private clones were evaluated within the 100 most prevalent clones. A clone was defined as Susac-specific if it was absent from the healthy and MS cohorts, from roughly 980 published viral clones and from other ImmuneACCESS disease sequences. TCRdb applied fastp at Q25 and MiXCR to the public reads, then kept only in-frame beta chains. CDR3 protein duplicates are merged, each entry listing the most common genes and DNA. None of the V and J calls come from the authors' own analysis; TCRdb made them. This sample comprises 160,000 or so distinct CDR3 sequences, roughly 96% of them detected only once. The top ten constitute 0.14% to 0.15% of the sample.

Peripheral blood CD8+ and CD4+ T cells from healthy donors, Susac syndrome patients and multiple sclerosis patients were profiled using high-throughput TCR beta sequencing. Treatment-naive patients with stable or active relapsing-remitting disease fulfilling revised McDonald criteria were used as multiple sclerosis controls. Bulk CD8+ and CD4+ T cells were purified magnetically by negative isolation, whereas CD8+ TEMRA cells were enriched by FACS. Blood was drawn into EDTA tubes, processed within 24 hours, and PBMCs were isolated by density gradient centrifugation. PBMCs intended for TCR sequencing were cryopreserved in liquid nitrogen and were subsequently thawed in a 37 degrees C water bath. Purity of sorted or isolated CD4+, CD8+ and CD8+ TEMRA cells was at least 90%. Cut back by 6 bases and 3 bases, the V and J ends lie 7 bases apart. The CDR3 numbers 12 residues from cysteine through phenylalanine. The sequence is cut down to CDR3 DNA, 36 bases in frame from base 1.

The specimen sequenced was CD8+ T cells from PBMCs. The clonotype originates from a human donor with multiple sclerosis. The chain couples TRBV12-3 or TRBV12-4 to TRBJ2-3; the D gene remains uncertain. The CDR3 protein: CASRTLTDTQYF. The sequenced DNA: TGTGCCAGCAGGACCCTAACAGATACGCAGTATTTT.